This T cell receptor (beta chain) is drawn from a study of CD8 T cells in Susac syndrome. Patients having Susac syndrome satisfied recently defined diagnostic criteria for definite or probable disease. The authors negatively isolated CD8+ and CD4+ T cells and FACS-enriched TEMRA cells. The authors reverse transcribed roughly 0.45 to 1 ug RNA with random hexamers. TCRdb independently ran MiXCR on the immunoSEQ multiplex PCR reads; one entry per CDR3 protein. The sample records roughly 220,000 distinct CDR3 sequences, 94% being singletons. This clonotype appeared once. The clonotype originates from a human donor with Susac syndrome. Sample: CD4+ T cells from PBMCs.

Here the CDR3 DNA reads TGCGCCAGCAGCCCCACGCCGGCGACAGAGAGGGGGAATCAGCCCCAGCATTTT. Translating gives CASSPTPATERGNQPQHF. The chain carries TRBV4-3 and TRBJ1-5, with a weak D call TRBD1 (6 bases). This CDR3 comprises 18 residues. Trimming removed 4 bases at V and 4 bases at J, with 23 bases between. Germline V gene sequence: CDR1 LGHNA, CDR2 YSLEER.